This entry concerns a single T cell receptor beta chain. Antigen: not known. Other DNA variants within this sample encode the same CDR3. The data originate from a study of cytomegalovirus exposure and HLA in healthy donors. Study results and caveats: A list of more than 150 TCR beta chains associated with cytomegalovirus was given. In a later analysis, first-cohort TCR clusters were found to tend to co-occur in the 120 or so validation repertoires. In vitro testing confirmed a few CMV-associated chains as specific for CMV antigens.

TCRdb's copy holds only in-frame clones and misses some; the assay was immunoSEQ multiplex PCR. This sample has 55,000 to 65,000 clones, with roughly nine tenths found just once. The CDR3 extends over 13 amino acids. V gave up 5 bases and J gave up 1 base, with 9 bases separating them. In germline, CDR1 is SEHNR, CDR2 FQNEAQ (reference sequence). The genes are TRBV7-9 and TRBJ2-7, with D possibly TRBD1 on 6 matching bases. Source material: PBMCs. The sequence was obtained from a man aged 18-30 years in good health and CMV-seronegative. CDR3 DNA: TGTGCCAGCAGCCAGGACAGTTCCTACGAGCAGTACTTC. Translating gives CASSQDSSYEQYF.